This section outlines one T cell receptor (delta chain) sequence together with its context. Its antigen remains unidentified. With only one base between it and a far larger clone, this is likely a read error. Other DNA sequences in the sample encode the same CDR3. This entry belongs to a study of γδ T cells in repeated Plasmodium falciparum infection. Study at large: Malaria-naive adults were infected with P. falciparum NF54 four times over about 600 days. Malian samples came from no-transmission periods or across acute febrile malaria episodes.

Sequencing covered both gamma and delta TCR chains per sample. TCRdb re-called clones from the multiplex PCR reads using CATT. The sample includes some 100,000 delta-chain clones, under 1.5% of them seen just once. Bulk repertoires came from Vgamma9/Vdelta2+ or Vdelta2-negative gammadelta T cells flow-sorted from PBMC. This CDR3 is built from 15 residues. The V gene lost 3 bases and the J gene lost 2 bases, with 15 bases spanning the gap. Germline V gene sequence: CDR1 GEAIGNYY, CDR2 EKD. Overall study findings and caveats: In Vdelta2-negative, largely Vdelta1+, gammadelta repertoires, repeated controlled infections appeared to drive clonal selection waves.

Sequenced sample: gamma-delta T cells from blood. The receptor comes from a pool of human donors (malaria-infected and uninfected, not separated). The rearrangement joins TRDV2 to TRDJ1; D not certain. The J gene is absent in TCRdb and was assigned here via DNA matching to germline. The CDR3: CACDPLQTYTDKLIF. The CDR3, as DNA: TGTGCCTGTGACCCGCTACAGACCTATACCGATAAACTCATCTTT.